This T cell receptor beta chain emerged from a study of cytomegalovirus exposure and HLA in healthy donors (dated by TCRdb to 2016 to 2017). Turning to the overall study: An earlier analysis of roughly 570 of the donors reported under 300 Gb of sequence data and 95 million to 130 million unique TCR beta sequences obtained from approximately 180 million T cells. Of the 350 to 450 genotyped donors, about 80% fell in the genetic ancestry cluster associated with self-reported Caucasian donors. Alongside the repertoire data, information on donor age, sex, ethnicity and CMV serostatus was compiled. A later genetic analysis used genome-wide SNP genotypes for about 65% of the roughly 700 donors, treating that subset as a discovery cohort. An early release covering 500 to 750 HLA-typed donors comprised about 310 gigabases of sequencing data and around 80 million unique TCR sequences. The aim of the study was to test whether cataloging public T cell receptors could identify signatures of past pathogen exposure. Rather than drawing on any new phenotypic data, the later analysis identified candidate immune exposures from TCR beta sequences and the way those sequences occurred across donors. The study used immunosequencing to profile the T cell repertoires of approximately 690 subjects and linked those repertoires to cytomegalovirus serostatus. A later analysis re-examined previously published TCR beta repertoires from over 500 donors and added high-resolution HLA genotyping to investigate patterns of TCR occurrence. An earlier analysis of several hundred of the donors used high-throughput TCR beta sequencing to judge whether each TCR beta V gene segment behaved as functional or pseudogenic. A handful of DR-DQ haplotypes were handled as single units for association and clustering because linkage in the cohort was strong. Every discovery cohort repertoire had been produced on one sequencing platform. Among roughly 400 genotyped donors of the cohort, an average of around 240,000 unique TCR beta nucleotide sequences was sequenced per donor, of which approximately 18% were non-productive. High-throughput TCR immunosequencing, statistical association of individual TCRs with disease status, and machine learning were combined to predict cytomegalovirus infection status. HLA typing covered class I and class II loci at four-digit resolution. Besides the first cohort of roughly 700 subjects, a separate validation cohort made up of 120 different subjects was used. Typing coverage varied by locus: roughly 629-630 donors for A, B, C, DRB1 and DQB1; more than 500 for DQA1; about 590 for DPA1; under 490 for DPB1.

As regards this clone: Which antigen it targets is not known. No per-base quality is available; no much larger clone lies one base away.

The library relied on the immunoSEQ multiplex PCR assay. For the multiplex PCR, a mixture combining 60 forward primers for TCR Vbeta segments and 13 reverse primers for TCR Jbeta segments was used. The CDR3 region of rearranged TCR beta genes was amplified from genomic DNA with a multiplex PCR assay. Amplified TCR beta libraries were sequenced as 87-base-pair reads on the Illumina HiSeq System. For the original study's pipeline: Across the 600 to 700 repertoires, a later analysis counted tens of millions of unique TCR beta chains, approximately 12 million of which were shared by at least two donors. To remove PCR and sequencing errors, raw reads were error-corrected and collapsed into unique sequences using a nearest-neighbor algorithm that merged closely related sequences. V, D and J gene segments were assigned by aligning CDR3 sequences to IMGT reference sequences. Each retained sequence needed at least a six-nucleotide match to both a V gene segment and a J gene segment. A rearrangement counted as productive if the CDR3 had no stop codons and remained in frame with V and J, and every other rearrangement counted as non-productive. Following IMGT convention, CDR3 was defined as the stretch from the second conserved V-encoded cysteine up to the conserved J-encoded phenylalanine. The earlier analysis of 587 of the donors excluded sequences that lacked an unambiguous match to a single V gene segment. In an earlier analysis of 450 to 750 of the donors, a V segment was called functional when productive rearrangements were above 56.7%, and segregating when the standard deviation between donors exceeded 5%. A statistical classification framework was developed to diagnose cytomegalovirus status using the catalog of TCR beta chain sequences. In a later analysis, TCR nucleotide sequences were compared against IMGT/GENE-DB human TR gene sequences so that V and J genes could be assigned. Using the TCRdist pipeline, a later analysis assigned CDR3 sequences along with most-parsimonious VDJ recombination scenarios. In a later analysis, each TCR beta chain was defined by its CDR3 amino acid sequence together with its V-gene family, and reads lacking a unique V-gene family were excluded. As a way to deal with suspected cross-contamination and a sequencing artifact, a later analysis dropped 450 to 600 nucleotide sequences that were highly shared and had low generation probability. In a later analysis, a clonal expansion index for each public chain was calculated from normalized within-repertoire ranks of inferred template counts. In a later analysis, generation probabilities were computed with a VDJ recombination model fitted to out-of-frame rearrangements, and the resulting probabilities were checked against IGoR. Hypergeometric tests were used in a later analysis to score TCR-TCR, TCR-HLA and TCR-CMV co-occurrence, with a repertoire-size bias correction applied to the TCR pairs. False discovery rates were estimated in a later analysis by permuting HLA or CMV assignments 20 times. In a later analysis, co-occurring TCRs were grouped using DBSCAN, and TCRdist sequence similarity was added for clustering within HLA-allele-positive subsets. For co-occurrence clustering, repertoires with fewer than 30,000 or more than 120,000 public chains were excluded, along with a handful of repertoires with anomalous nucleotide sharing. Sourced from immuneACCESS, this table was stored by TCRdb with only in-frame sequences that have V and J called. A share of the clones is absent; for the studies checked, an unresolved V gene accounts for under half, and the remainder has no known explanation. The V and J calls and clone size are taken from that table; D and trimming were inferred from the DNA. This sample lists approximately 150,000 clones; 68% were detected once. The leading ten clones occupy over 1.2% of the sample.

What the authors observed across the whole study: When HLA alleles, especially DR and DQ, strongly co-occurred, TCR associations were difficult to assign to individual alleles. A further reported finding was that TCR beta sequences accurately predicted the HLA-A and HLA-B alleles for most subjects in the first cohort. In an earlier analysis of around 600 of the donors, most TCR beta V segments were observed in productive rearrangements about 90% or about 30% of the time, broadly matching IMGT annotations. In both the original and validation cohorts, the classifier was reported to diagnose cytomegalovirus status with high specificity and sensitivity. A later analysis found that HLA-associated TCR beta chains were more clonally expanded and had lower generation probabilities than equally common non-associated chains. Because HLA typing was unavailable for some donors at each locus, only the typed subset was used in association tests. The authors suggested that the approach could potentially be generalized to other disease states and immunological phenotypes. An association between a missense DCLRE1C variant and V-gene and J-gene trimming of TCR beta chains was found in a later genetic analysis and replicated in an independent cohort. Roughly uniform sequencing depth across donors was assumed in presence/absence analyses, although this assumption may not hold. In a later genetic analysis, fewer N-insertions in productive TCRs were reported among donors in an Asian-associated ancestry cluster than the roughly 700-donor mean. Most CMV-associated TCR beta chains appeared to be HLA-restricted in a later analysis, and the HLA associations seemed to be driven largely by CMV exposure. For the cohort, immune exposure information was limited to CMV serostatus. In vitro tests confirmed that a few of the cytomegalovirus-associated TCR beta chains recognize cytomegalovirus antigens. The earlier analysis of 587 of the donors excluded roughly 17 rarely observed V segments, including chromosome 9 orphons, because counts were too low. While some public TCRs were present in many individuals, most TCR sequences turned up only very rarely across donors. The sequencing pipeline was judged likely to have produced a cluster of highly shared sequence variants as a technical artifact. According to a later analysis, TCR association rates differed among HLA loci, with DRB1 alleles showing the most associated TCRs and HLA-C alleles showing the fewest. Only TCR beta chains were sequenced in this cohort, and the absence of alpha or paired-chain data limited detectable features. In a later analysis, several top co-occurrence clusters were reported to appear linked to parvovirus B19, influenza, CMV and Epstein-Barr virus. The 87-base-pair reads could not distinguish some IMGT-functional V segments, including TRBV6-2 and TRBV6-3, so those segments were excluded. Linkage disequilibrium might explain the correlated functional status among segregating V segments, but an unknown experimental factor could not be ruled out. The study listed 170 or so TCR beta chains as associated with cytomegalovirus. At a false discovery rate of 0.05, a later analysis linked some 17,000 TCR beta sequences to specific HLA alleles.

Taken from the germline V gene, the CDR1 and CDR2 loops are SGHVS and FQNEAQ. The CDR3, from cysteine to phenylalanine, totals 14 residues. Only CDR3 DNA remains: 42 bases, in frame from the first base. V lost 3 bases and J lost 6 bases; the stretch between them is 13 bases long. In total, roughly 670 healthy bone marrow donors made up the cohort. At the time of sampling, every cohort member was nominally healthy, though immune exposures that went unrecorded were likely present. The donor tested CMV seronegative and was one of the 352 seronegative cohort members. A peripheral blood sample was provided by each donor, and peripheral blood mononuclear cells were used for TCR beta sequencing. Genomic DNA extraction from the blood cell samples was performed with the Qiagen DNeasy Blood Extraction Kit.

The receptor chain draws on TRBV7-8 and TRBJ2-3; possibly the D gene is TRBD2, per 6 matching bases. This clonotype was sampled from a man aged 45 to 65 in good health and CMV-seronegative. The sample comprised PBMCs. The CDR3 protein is CASSLRGRMDTQYF. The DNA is TGTGCCAGCAGCTTGCGGGGTCGTATGGATACGCAGTATTTT.